These 27 T cell receptor beta chains share one sample of origin, sequenced in a study of cytomegalovirus exposure and HLA in healthy donors. A multiplex PCR was run with 60 Vbeta primers and 13 Jbeta primers. TCRdb's table, derived via immunoSEQ multiplex PCR, lists solely in-frame clones and lacks some. The sample contains 83,000 or so clones, about 79% of which appear only once. Material for sequencing was PBMCs. These receptors all come from a female donor in good health and CMV-seronegative.

The rearrangement joins TRBV28 to TRBJ2-2; 9 bases match TRBD1. With V trimmed by 4 bases and J by 3 bases, 9 bases remained unmatched. Germline CDR1 reads MDHEN; CDR2 reads SYDVKM. The CDR3 runs to 17 residues. The CDR3 sequence is CASSSPLTGGHTGELFF. The CDR3 DNA sequence: TGTGCCAGCAGTTCACCCCTAACAGGGGGCCACACCGGGGAGCTGTTTTTT.

The chain has TRBV28 and TRBJ1-2, with D hard to call. The CDR3 is 13 residues long. From germline, CDR1 is MDHEN and CDR2 SYDVKM. The V gene lost 6 bases and the J gene lost 8 bases, with 16 bases spanning the gap. DNA of the CDR3: TGTGCCAGCAGCCCCCCCTCCTCACGGGGCTACACCTTC. Amino acid sequence: CASSPPSSRGYTF.

V is TRBV2 and J is TRBJ1-1, with no clear D. The V gene lost 2 bases and the J gene lost 7 bases, with 8 bases spanning the gap. Germline values: CDR1 SNHLY, CDR2 FYNNEI. The CDR3 has 12 residues. The CDR3 DNA follows: TGTGCCAGCAGTGAAAGGCGGAATGAAGCTTTCTTT. Amino acids: CASSERRNEAFF.

The chain employs TRBV6-1 and TRBJ2-7; 9 bases align to TRBD1. The J segment lost 7 bases and the V segment lost 5 bases, leaving 9 bases of the junction unmatched. Germline V CDR1 and CDR2: MNHNS, SASEGT. The CDR3 spans 14 residues. The CDR3 DNA sequence: TGTGCCAGCAGTACACGGACAGGGGTTTGGGAGCAGTACTTC. Its translation: CASSTRTGVWEQYF.

This clone was found a few times. The chain joins TRBV13 to TRBJ2-1; 8 bases line up with TRBD1. Unmatched junction bases numbered 10, after V lost 5 bases and J lost 4 bases. The germline CDR1 and CDR2 sequences are PRHDT and FYEKMQ (reference sequence). The CDR3 length is 16 residues. This CDR3 is CASSPRQGSGYNEQFF. As DNA, the CDR3 is TGTGCCAGCAGCCCTCGACAGGGGTCTGGTTACAATGAGCAGTTCTTC.

The gene calls are TRBV9 and TRBJ1-2, with TRBD1 as a possible D gene (5 bases). CDR1 is SGDLS and CDR2 is YYNGEE in the germline V gene. Deletions cut 4 bases from V and 7 bases from J, with 17 bases between. The CDR3 totals 14 residues. This CDR3 is CASSPTGRVGGYTF. The CDR3 DNA reads as TGTGCCAGCAGCCCGACGGGCAGGGTAGGTGGCTACACCTTC.

The J gene is TRBJ1-1, the V gene TRBV18; 7 nucleotides align to TRBD1. V was clipped by 0 bases and J by 0 bases; unmatched bases: 1. CDR3 length equals 15 residues. Germline assignment: CDR1 KGHSH and CDR2 LQKENI. CDR3 DNA: TGTGCCAGCTCACCACCGACAGGGATGAACACTGAAGCTTTCTTT. This codes for CASSPPTGMNTEAFF.

This chain connects TRBV6-5 to TRBJ2-5; D is perhaps TRBD1 (6 bases). The CDR3 runs to 14 residues. Germline V gene data show CDR1 as MNHEY and CDR2 as SVGAGI. V was trimmed by 6 bases and J by 4 bases, leaving 15 bases between them. The CDR3 nucleotides are TGTGCCAGCAGACCTCACAGGGCTGGAGAGACCCAGTACTTC. Translated, it gives CASRPHRAGETQYF.

The chain has TRBV10-2 and TRBJ1-6; D is unresolved. Trimming left V 4 bases short and J 13 bases short, with 11 bases between. This CDR3 has 12 amino acids. Germline lookup yields CDR1 WSHSY and CDR2 SAAADI. The CDR3 here is CASSVQASPLHF. The CDR3 DNA reads TGCGCCAGCAGTGTGCAAGCCTCGCCCCTCCACTTT.

The chain is built from TRBV6-5 and TRBJ1-5, with D perhaps matching TRBD1 (5 bases). CDR3 length: 13 amino acids. Germline-derived CDR1 and CDR2 are MNHEY and SVGAGI. Trimming took off 5 bases at V and 7 bases at J, with 12 bases between the two ends. The DNA of the CDR3 is TGTGCCAGCAGTACGGGGAGGGGCCAGCCCCAGCATTTT. Translated, it gives CASSTGRGQPQHF.

The chain carries TRBV19 and TRBJ2-7; 11 bases map to TRBD2. After removal of 4 bases from V and 2 bases from J, the junction contained 4 bases not matched to a gene. This CDR3 contains 15 residues. The germline V gene encodes CDR1 LNHDA and CDR2 SQIVND (reference sequence). DNA of the CDR3: TGTGCCAGTAGTACATATAGCGGGAGGGCCTACGAGCAGTACTTC. It is translated as CASSTYSGRAYEQYF.

V gene TRBV14 combines with J gene TRBJ2-6, with D maybe TRBD1 (6 bases). Germline values: CDR1 SGHDN, CDR2 FVKESK. V was trimmed by 4 bases and J by 0 bases, leaving 10 bases between them. The CDR3 contains 16 residues. CDR3 nucleotides: TGTGCCAGCAGCCTAAGAGGGGGCTCTGGGGCCAACGTCCTGACTTTC. This sequence encodes CASSLRGGSGANVLTF.

The DNA of the CDR3 is TGCAGCGCCCGGACAGGGAACTATGGCTACACCTTC. Translation gives CSARTGNYGYTF. This sequence joins TRBV29-1 and TRBJ1-2; TRBD1 matches 8 bases. CDR3 size: 12 residues. V was clipped by 7 bases and J by 2 bases; unmatched bases: 3. Germline V gives CDR1 SQVTM, CDR2 ANQGSEA.

The chain uses TRBV29-1 and TRBJ2-1; 10 bases are a match to TRBD2. V lost 6 bases to trimming and J lost 3 bases; unmatched junction nucleotides: 2. Germline CDR1 reads SQVTM; CDR2 reads ANQGSEA. The CDR3 has 13 residues. CDR3: CSVRTSGYNEQFF. CDR3 nucleotide sequence: TGCAGCGTACGGACTAGCGGCTACAATGAGCAGTTCTTC.

This sequence joins TRBV28 and TRBJ1-2; D is unresolved. Between the trimmed V and J ends, which lost 5 bases and 5 bases, there was a span of 15 bases. CDR1 is MDHEN and CDR2 is SYDVKM in the germline V gene. CDR3 length: 14 residues. This chain's CDR3 is CASSPSPVRYGYTF. The CDR3 DNA reads TGTGCCAGCAGTCCCTCCCCGGTACGGTATGGCTACACCTTC.

This chain uses TRBV5-4 with TRBJ1-5; TRBD1 matches at 7 bases. There are 15 residues in the CDR3. The trim removed 1 base at V and 15 bases at J, leaving 16 bases unmatched. Looked up from germline, CDR1 is SGHNT and CDR2 is YYREEE (reference sequence). The CDR3 here is CASSLQQDRPPVRHF. Written as DNA, the CDR3 is TGTGCCAGCAGCTTGCAACAGGACAGGCCCCCCGTACGGCATTTT. The whole variable domain, filled in from reference TRBV5-4 and TRBJ1-5, reads ETGVTQSPTHLIKTRGQQVTLRCSSQSGHNTVSWYQQALGQGPQFIFQYYREEENGRGNFPPRFSGLQFPNYSSELNVNALELDDSALYLCASSLQQDRPPVRHFGDGTRLSIL.

The chain joins TRBV27 to TRBJ1-1; D is undetermined. Trimming stripped 6 bases from V and 2 bases from J, with 10 bases between. CDR3 length: 13 residues. CDR1 is MNHEY, CDR2 SMNVEV, per germline (reference sequence). CDR3 residues: CASRQLGNTEAFF. The CDR3, as DNA: TGTGCCAGCAGACAACTGGGCAACACTGAAGCTTTCTTT.

The rearrangement uses TRBV7-2 and TRBJ1-6; D unclear. Germline V CDR1 and CDR2: SGHTA, FQGNSA. CDR3 size: 15 residues. V was trimmed by 1 base and J by 2 bases, leaving 6 bases between them. This CDR3 reads CASSLVTAYNSPLHF. The DNA of the CDR3 is TGTGCCAGCAGCTTAGTTACAGCCTATAATTCACCCCTCCACTTT.

The chain is built from TRBV18 and TRBJ1-2; TRBD1 is a possible D gene (6 bases). V was cut by 3 bases and J by 4 bases, with 9 bases left in between. This CDR3 has 13 residues. In germline, CDR1 is KGHSH, CDR2 LQKENI. CDR3 region: CASSPDRTYGYTF. As DNA, the CDR3 is TGTGCCAGCTCACCCGACAGGACCTATGGCTACACCTTC.

J is TRBJ2-7 and V is TRBV7-6; D not resolved. The germline V gene has CDR1 SGHVS and CDR2 FNYEAQ. The CDR3 runs 13 residues. V dropped 2 bases and J dropped 2 bases, with 7 bases sitting between them. The CDR3 sequence is CASSLNSPYEQYF. The CDR3, as DNA: TGTGCCAGCAGCTTAAACTCTCCCTACGAGCAGTACTTC.

The chain uses TRBV27 and TRBJ1-2; 9 bases line up with TRBD1. The CDR3 length is 13 residues. V was clipped by 4 bases and J by 8 bases; unmatched bases: 5. Germline CDR1 MNHEY, CDR2 SMNVEV (reference sequence). This chain's CDR3 is CASSYRQGEGYTF. For the CDR3, the DNA is TGTGCCAGCAGTTATCGACAGGGGGAGGGCTACACCTTC.

The chain combines TRBV15 with TRBJ2-5, with TRBD1 matching 7 bases. Trimming removed 0 bases from V and 5 bases from J; junction bases left unmatched: 12. There are 17 residues in the CDR3. CDR1 and CDR2 (germline): LNHNV, YYDKDF (reference sequence). The CDR3: CATSRDPAGGIVETQYF. The CDR3 DNA reads TGTGCCACCAGCAGAGATCCAGCAGGGGGAATCGTGGAGACCCAGTACTTC.

CDR3 residues: CASSLRGGRGMNTEAFF. DNA of the CDR3: TGTGCCAGCAGTTTACGAGGGGGTAGAGGGATGAACACTGAAGCTTTCTTT. The rearrangement links TRBV27 to TRBJ1-1; a weak D match, TRBD1 (6 bases). This CDR3 is 17 amino acids long. Germline CDR1 MNHEY, CDR2 SMNVEV (reference sequence). V dropped 2 bases and J dropped 0 bases, with 16 bases sitting between them.

In nucleotides, the CDR3 is TGTGCCACCAGCGGCGTAGGGGTTGGTTCTGGAAACACCATATATTTT. As protein: CATSGVGVGSGNTIYF. The chain joins TRBV15 to TRBJ1-3; D might be TRBD1 (5 bases). CDR1 is LNHNV and CDR2 is YYDKDF in the germline V gene (reference sequence). The CDR3 is 16 residues long. V lost 5 bases and J 1 base, leaving 15 bases between the germline ends. Drawing the rest from reference TRBV15 and TRBJ1-3, the complete variable domain is DAMVIQNPRYQVTQFGKPVTLSCSQTLNHNVMYWYQQKSSQAPKLLFHYYDKDFNNEADTPDNFQSRRPNTSFCFLDIRSPGLGDTAMYLCATSGVGVGSGNTIYFGEGSWLTVV.

V and J are TRBV2 and TRBJ2-7, with D perhaps matching TRBD1 (6 bases). Germline V gives CDR1 SNHLY, CDR2 FYNNEI. Trimming took off 6 bases at V and 3 bases at J, with 15 bases between the two ends. This CDR3 comprises 14 residues. The CDR3 here is CASRTGTNNYEQYF. DNA for the CDR3: TGTGCCAGCAGGACCGGGACAAACAACTACGAGCAGTACTTC. Together with reference TRBV2 and TRBJ2-7, the CDR3 gives the full variable domain: EPEVTQTPSHQVTQMGQEVILRCVPISNHLYFYWYRQILGQKVEFLVSFYNNEISEKSEIFDDQFSVERPDGSNFTLKIRSTKLEDSAMYFCASRTGTNNYEQYFGPGTRLTVT.

The J gene is TRBJ2-7, the V gene TRBV6-5, with 8 nucleotides matching TRBD1. Germline V gene data show CDR1 as MNHEY and CDR2 as SVGAGI. Unmatched junction bases numbered 14, after V lost 7 bases and J lost 6 bases. This CDR3 has 15 residues. CDR3 DNA: TGTGCCAGCATCTCAATCGCCCCAGGGGGCAGCGAGCAGTACTTC. It is translated as CASISIAPGGSEQYF.

In nucleotides, the CDR3 is TGTGCCAGCAGCCAAGGGCGGGTTACCTACGAGCAGTACTTC. It is translated as CASSQGRVTYEQYF. The V call is TRBV13, the J call TRBJ2-7, with D tentatively TRBD2 (5 bases). Germline V gene sequence: CDR1 PRHDT, CDR2 FYEKMQ (reference sequence). CDR3 length: 14 residues. V was cut by 5 bases and J by 2 bases, with 13 bases left in between.